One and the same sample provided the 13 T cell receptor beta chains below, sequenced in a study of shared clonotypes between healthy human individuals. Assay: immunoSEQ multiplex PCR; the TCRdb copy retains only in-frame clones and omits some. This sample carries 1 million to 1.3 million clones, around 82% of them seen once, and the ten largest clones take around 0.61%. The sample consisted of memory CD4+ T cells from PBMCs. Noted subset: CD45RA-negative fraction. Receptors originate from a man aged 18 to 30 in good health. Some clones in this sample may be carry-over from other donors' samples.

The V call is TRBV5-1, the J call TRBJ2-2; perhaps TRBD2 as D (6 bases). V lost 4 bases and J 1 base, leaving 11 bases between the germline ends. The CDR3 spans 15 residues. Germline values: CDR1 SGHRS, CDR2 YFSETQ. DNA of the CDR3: TGCGCCAGCAGCAGGGACTTGTTGAACACCGGGGAGCTGTTTTTT. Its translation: CASSRDLLNTGELFF.

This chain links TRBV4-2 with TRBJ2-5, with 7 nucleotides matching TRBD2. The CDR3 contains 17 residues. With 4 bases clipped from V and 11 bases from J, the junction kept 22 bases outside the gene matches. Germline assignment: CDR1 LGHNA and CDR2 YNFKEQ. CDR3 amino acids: CASSPPSLLAHAGEQYF. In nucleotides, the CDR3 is TGTGCCAGCAGCCCCCCTTCTCTACTAGCGCACGCCGGAGAGCAGTACTTC.

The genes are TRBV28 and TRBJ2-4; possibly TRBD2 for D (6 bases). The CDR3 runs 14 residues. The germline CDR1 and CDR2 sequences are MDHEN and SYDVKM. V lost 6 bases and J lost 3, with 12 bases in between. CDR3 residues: CASRGEEGKNIQYF. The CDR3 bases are TGTGCCAGCAGGGGAGAGGAGGGCAAAAACATTCAGTACTTC.

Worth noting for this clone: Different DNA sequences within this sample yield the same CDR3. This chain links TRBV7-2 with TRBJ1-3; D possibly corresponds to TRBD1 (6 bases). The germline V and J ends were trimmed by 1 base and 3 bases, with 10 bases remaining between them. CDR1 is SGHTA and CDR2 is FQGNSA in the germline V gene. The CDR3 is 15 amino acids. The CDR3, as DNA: TGTGCCAGCAGCTTAGTCAGGGGAGGTGGAAACACCATATATTTT. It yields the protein CASSLVRGGGNTIYF.

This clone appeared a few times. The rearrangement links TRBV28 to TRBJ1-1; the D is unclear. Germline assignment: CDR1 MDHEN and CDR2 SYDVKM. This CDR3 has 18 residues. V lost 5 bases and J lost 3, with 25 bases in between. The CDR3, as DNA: TGTGCCAGCAGTGTAAGTCATCTCGGTGGGTGGACGGACACTGAAGCTTTCTTT. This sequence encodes CASSVSHLGGWTDTEAFF.

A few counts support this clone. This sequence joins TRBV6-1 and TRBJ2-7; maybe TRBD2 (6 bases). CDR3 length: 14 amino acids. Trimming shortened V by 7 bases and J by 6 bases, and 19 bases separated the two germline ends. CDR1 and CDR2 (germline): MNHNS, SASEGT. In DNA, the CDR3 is TGTGCCAGCAACGTCGAAGAGCGGGCCCTCGAGCAGTACTTC. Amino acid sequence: CASNVEERALEQYF.

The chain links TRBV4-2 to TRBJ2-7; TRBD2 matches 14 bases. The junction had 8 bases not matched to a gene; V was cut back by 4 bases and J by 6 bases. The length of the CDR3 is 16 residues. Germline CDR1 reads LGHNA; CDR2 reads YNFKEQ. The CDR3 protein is CASSLTSGRAMSEQYF. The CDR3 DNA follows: TGTGCCAGCAGCCTGACTAGCGGGAGGGCCATGAGCGAGCAGTACTTC.

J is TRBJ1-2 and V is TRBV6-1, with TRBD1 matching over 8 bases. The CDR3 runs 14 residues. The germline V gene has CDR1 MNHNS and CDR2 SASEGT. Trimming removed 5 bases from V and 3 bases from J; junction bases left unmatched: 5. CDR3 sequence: CASSIQGADYGYTF. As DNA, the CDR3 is TGTGCCAGCAGTATCCAGGGGGCCGACTATGGCTACACCTTC.

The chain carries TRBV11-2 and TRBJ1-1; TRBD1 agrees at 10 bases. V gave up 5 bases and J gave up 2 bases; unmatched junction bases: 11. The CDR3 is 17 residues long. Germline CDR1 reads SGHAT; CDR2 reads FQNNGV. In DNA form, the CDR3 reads TGTGCCAGCAGCCCCCGGACAGGGGGAGCCTTCAACACTGAAGCTTTCTTT. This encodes CASSPRTGGAFNTEAFF.

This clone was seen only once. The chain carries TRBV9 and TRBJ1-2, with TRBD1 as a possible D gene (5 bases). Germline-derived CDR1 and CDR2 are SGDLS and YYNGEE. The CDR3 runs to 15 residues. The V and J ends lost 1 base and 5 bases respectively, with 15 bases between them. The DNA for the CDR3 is TGTGCCAGCAGCGTACCCGGCGCAGGGAGATATGGCTACACCTTC. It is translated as CASSVPGAGRYGYTF.

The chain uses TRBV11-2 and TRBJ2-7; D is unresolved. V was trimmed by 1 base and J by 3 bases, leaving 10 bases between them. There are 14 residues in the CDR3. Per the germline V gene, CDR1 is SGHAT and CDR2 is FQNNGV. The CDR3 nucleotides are TGTGCCAGCAGCTTAGGTCCTACCCTCTACGAGCAGTACTTC. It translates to CASSLGPTLYEQYF.

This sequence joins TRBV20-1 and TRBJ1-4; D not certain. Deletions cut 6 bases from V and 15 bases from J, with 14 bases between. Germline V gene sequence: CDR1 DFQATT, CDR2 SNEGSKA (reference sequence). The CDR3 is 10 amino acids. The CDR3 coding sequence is TGCAGTGCAGCAGACCGCCTAATGTTTTTT. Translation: CSAADRLMFF.

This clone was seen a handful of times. The CDR3 nucleotides are TGTGCCAGCAGAGGACAGGTTGTTGGTCAGCCCCAGCATTTT. It encodes CASRGQVVGQPQHF. This chain uses TRBV2 with TRBJ1-5, with 7 bases that match TRBD1. V trimming: 6 bases; J trimming: 6 bases; junction bases outside the gene matches: 8. Germline V lookup: CDR1 SNHLY, CDR2 FYNNEI. The CDR3 runs 14 residues.